Following are 8 T cell receptor beta chains from one sample sequenced in a study of CD8+CD57+ T cells in acquired aplastic anemia (dated by TCRdb to 2016 to 2019). Sequencing was performed on an Illumina HiSeq 2000. Genomic DNA was used as template for profiling of TCR beta VDJ combinations and CDR3 sequences. The public reads were quality trimmed at Q25 with fastp and then assembled into clones with MiXCR by TCRdb, keeping productive beta chains. CDR3 protein duplicates are merged, each entry listing the most common genes and DNA. This sample lists about 240,000 distinct CDR3 sequences; around half were detected once. The top ten clonotypes cover under 9% of the sample. Patients chosen for sequencing had shown expansion of CD8+CD57+ cells by flow cytometry. The sequencing sample was made of sorted CD4+, CD8+, or CD8+CD57+ T cells (not recorded which) from PBMCs. Source of these receptors: a human donor with aplastic anemia.

This clonotype was observed a handful of times. V usage is TRBV13 and J usage is TRBJ1-2, with 12 bases lining up with TRBD1. Germline CDR1 reads PRHDT; CDR2 reads FYEKMQ (reference sequence). With V trimmed by 5 bases and J by 4 bases, 8 bases remained unmatched. The length of the CDR3 is 16 residues. The CDR3: CASSRPGQGAGYGYTF. Written as DNA, the CDR3 is TGTGCCAGCAGCAGACCGGGACAGGGGGCCGGCTATGGCTACACCTTC.

This clonotype has at least ten counts. V is TRBV7-7 and J is TRBJ2-5, with D possibly TRBD2 on 6 matching bases. The CDR3 is made up of 15 amino acids. Trimming cost V 0 bases and J 2 bases, with 10 bases left between them. The germline gives CDR1 SSHAT, CDR2 FNYEAQ (reference sequence). The DNA of the CDR3 is TGTGCCAGCAGCTTAGCGGCTGGGGGGCAAGAGACCCAGTACTTC. Translation gives CASSLAAGGQETQYF.

The rearrangement links TRBV6-4 to TRBJ2-6; 7 bases align to TRBD2. The CDR3 has 18 amino acids. CDR1 MRHNA and CDR2 SNTAGT come from the germline V gene. The V segment lost 5 bases and the J segment 2 bases; nucleotides outside the gene matches: 12. The CDR3 DNA follows: TGTGCCAGCAGTCCGTCTAGCGGCGATTTCACTGGGGCCAACGTCCTGACTTTC. Translating it yields CASSPSSGDFTGANVLTF.

This clonotype was detected many times. The J gene is TRBJ2-5, the V gene TRBV29-1; D gene ambiguous. The germline gives CDR1 SQVTM, CDR2 ANQGSEA. The CDR3 contains 13 residues. With 3 bases removed from V and 2 bases from J, the gap between germline ends came to 10 bases. CDR3 bases: TGCAGCGTTGATGATGACTGGCAAGAGACCCAGTACTTC. Protein sequence: CSVDDDWQETQYF.

With respect to this clonotype: At one end, the junction sequence differs from germline, possibly due to a read error. The chain combines TRBV11-3 with TRBJ2-5; D gene ambiguous. The CDR3 sequence is 12 residues long. CDR1 is SGHNT, CDR2 YENEEA, per germline. CDR3 DNA: TGTGCCAGCAGCCGAAGGGCGGAGACCAAGTACTTC. Encoded protein: CASSRRAETKYF.

This clonotype was recorded at least ten times. The V call is TRBV20-1, the J call TRBJ2-1, with TRBD2 identical over 10 bases. V dropped 5 bases and J dropped 4; count of bases not matched to a gene: 5. This CDR3 is built from 14 residues. Germline CDR1 DFQATT, CDR2 SNEGSKA (reference sequence). CDR3 in DNA: TGCAGTGCTGTTACTAGCGGGGTATACAATGAGCAGTTCTTC. Amino acid sequence: CSAVTSGVYNEQFF.

Regarding this clonotype: The junction does not match germline at one end; this may be a read error. V usage is TRBV7-7 and J usage is TRBJ2-7, with 9 bases matching TRBD1. This CDR3 has 14 residues. Germline CDR1 reads SSHAT; CDR2 reads FNYEAQ (reference sequence). The CDR3 DNA follows: TGTGCTAGCATCCCTGGGACAGGGCCCTACGAGCAGTACTTC. As protein: CASIPGTGPYEQYF. Looking up the rest from reference TRBV7-7 and TRBJ2-7 gives the full variable domain: GAGVSQSPRYKVTKRGQDVTLRCDPISSHATLYWYQQALGQGPEFLTYFNYEAQPDKSGLPSDRFSAERPEGSISTLTIQRTEQRDSAMYRCASIPGTGPYEQYFGPGTRLTVT.

Concerning this clonotype itself: The junction does not match germline at one end; this may be a read error. The chain couples TRBV5-1 to TRBJ2-3; tentatively, D is TRBD1 or TRBD2 (5 bases each). This CDR3 has 14 residues. In germline, CDR1 is SGHRS, CDR2 YFSETQ. The CDR3 sequence: CATQGVFQTDTQYF. In DNA form, the CDR3 reads TGTGCCACGCAGGGAGTATTTCAAACAGATACGCAGTATTTT.